Listed below are T cell receptor beta chains from one sample, sequenced in a study of Graves' ophthalmopathy and Graves' hyperthyroidism. One entry per CDR3 protein, called by TCRdb with MiXCR from the multiplex PCR reads. This table holds about 150,000 distinct CDR3 sequences, around two fifths found once. Sequenced: peripheral blood. All receptors derive from a woman aged 40-49 years with Graves' ophthalmopathy. Each CDR3 is given with its conserved first and last residue. The order of the fields is J gene, V gene, D gene, clone size, CDR3 DNA, CDR3 protein. D genes are given only for firm matches. Clone size appears in some rows only: once, few, many, or a class for an expanded clone.

TRBJ2-7 | TRBV12-3/TRBV12-4 | - | - | TGTGCCAGCAGTTTACGGGACAATACTTACGAGCAGTACTTC | CASSLRDNTYEQYF
TRBJ1-1 | TRBV11-2 | - | - | TGTGCCAGCAGCTTAGTAGGGCGAGATCTGAACACTGAAGCTTTCTTT | CASSLVGRDLNTEAFF
TRBJ1-3 | TRBV27 | - | many | TGTGCCAGCAGTTTTTCGCCGGAGGGAAACACCATATATTTT | CASSFSPEGNTIYF
TRBJ1-5 | TRBV7-9 | - | - | TGTGCCAGCGGGCGAGATGGCAATCAGCCCCAGCATTTT | CASGRDGNQPQHF
TRBJ2-5 | TRBV7-6 | - | - | TGTGCCAGCAGCTTAGAGAGCAGGTTTGAGTCCCAGTACTTC | CASSLESRFESQYF
TRBJ2-7 | TRBV7-2 | - | once | TGTGCCAGCAGCTTAGACAGTCACGAGCAGTACTTC | CASSLDSHEQYF
TRBJ2-7 | TRBV24-1 | - | - | TGTGCCACCAGTGATCCCGGGACAGCAGCGGGAGAGCAGTACTTC | CATSDPGTAAGEQYF
TRBJ2-5 | TRBV11-1 | TRBD2 | many | TGTGCCAGCAGCCCAGGGACTAGCGGGAGGGCCATCGAGACCCAGTACTTC | CASSPGTSGRAIETQYF
TRBJ1-2 | TRBV28 | - | once | TGTGCCAGCAGTGTAACCCGGACGGGAAACTATGGCTACACCTTC | CASSVTRTGNYGYTF
TRBJ2-6 | TRBV6-2/TRBV6-3 | TRBD1 | once | TGTGCCAGCACTCCGGGACAGGCATTCTCTGGGGCCAACGTCCTGACTTTC | CASTPGQAFSGANVLTF
TRBJ1-1 | TRBV6-2/TRBV6-3 | - | once | TGTGCCAGCAGTCCTCTCCGCCCGACAGTCCGCACTGAAGCTTTCTTT | CASSPLRPTVRTEAFF
TRBJ2-5 | TRBV28 | - | - | TGTGCCAGCAGTTTTCGGGGTGGGACCCAGTACTTC | CASSFRGGTQYF
TRBJ2-7 | TRBV7-2 | - | - | TGTGCCAGCAGCTTAGACCTGGTCTCCTACGAGCAGTACTTC | CASSLDLVSYEQYF
TRBJ2-7 | TRBV6-1 | TRBD1 | once | TGTGCCAGCAGCCGGGACAGGGGGTTGGGGGAGCAGTACTTC | CASSRDRGLGEQYF
TRBJ2-2 | TRBV6-4 | - | few | TGTGCCAGCAGTGAGGACATCGGACGGACCGGGGAGCTGTTTTTT | CASSEDIGRTGELFF
TRBJ2-7 | TRBV20-1 | - | many | TGCAGTGCTAGAGCGGGTACAGGGAGGGATGAGCAGTACTTC | CSARAGTGRDEQYF
TRBJ2-7 | TRBV27 | TRBD1 | many | TGTGCCAGCAGTTGGGGACAGGGAAGCTCCTACGAGCAGTACTTC | CASSWGQGSSYEQYF
TRBJ2-5 | TRBV2 | - | - | TGTGCCAGCAGGGCCCTTGCCGGCGAGACCCAGTACTTC | CASRALAGETQYF
TRBJ2-5 | TRBV6-1 | - | - | TGTGCCAGCGGGGTAGAGATACAAGAGACCCAGTACTTC | CASGVEIQETQYF
TRBJ1-1 | TRBV12-3/TRBV12-4 | TRBD1 | many | TGTGCCAGCAGCCAGACAGGGGCTGAAGCTTTCTTT | CASSQTGAEAFF
TRBJ1-2 | TRBV6-4 | TRBD1 | - | TGTGCCAGCAGACAGGGGCCCTATGGCTACACCTTC | CASRQGPYGYTF
TRBJ2-7 | TRBV20-1 | TRBD1 | many | TGCAGTGCCAGCAGAACAGGGGTTAGATCGCACGAGCAGTACTTC | CSASRTGVRSHEQYF
TRBJ1-1 | TRBV12-3/TRBV12-4 | - | many | TGTGCCAGCATCCAGGAGATGAACACTGAAGCTTTCTTT | CASIQEMNTEAFF
TRBJ1-3 | TRBV20-1 | - | many | TGCAGTGCTAGCCTTGAGAGATGGGGAAACACCATATATTTT | CSASLERWGNTIYF
TRBJ1-2 | TRBV27 | TRBD1 | - | TGTGCCAGCAGGGCCGACAGGGCGGGAGGCTACACCTTC | CASRADRAGGYTF
TRBJ1-1 | TRBV12-3/TRBV12-4 | - | - | TGTGCCAGCAGTTCGGACGGACGTAGCACTGAAGCTTTCTTT | CASSSDGRSTEAFF
TRBJ2-2 | TRBV10-2 | TRBD2 | - | TGCGCCAGCAGTCGGACTAGCGGGAGGACGAACACCGGGGAGCTGTTTTTT | CASSRTSGRTNTGELFF